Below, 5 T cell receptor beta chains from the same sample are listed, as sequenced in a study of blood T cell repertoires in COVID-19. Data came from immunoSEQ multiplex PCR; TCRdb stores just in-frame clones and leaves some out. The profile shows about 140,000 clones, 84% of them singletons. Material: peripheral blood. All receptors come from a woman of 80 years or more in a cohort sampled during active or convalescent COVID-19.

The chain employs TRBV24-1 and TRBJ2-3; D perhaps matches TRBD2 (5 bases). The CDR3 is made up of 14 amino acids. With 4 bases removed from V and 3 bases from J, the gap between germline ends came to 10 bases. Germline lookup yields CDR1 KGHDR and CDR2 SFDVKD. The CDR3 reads CATSDPGGTDTQYF. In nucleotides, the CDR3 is TGTGCCACCAGTGACCCGGGCGGGACAGATACGCAGTATTTT.

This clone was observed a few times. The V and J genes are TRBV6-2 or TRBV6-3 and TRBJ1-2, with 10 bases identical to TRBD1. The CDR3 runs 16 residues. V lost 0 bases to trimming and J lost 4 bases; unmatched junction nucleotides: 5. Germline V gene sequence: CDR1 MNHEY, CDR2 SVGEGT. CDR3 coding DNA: TGTGCCAGCAGTTACTCCCTGACAGGGGGCTTCTATGGCTACACCTTC. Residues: CASSYSLTGGFYGYTF.

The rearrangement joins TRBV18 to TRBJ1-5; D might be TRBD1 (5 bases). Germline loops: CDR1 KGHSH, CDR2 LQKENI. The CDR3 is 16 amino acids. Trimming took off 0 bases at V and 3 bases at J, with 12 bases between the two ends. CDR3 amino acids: CASSPPQGSVNQPQHF. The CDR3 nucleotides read TGTGCCAGCTCACCACCTCAGGGCTCGGTCAATCAGCCCCAGCATTTT.

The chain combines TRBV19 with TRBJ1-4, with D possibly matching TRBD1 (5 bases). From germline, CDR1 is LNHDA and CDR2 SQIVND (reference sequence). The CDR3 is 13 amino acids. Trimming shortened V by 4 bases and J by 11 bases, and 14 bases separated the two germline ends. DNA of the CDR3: TGTGCCAGTAGTAAGGGGCCATCCGAGAAACTGTTTTTT. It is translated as CASSKGPSEKLFF.

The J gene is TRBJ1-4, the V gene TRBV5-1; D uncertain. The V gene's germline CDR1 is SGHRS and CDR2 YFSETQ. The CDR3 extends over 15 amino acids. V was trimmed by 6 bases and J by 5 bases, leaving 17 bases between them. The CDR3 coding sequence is TGCGCCAGCACCCCGGGTGGCAGCGTAAATGAAAAACTGTTTTTT. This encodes CASTPGGSVNEKLFF.